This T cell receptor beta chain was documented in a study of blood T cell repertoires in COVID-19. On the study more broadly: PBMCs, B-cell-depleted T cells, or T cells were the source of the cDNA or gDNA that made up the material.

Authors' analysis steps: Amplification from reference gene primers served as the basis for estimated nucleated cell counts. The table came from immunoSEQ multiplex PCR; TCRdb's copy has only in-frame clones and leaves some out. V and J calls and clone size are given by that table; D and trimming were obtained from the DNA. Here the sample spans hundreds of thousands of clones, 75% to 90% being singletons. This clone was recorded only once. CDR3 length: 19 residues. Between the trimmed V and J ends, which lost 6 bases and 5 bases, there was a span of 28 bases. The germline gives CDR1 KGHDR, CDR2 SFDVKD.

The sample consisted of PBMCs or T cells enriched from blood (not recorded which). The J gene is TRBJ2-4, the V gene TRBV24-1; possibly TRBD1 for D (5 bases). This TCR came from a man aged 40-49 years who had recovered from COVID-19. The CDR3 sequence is CATSFWKQGHPQDENIQYF. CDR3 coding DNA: TGTGCCACCAGTTTTTGGAAGCAGGGCCACCCCCAGGATGAAAACATTCAGTACTTC.